Below are 5 T cell receptor beta chains sequenced from a single sample in a study of blood T cell repertoires in COVID-19. Sequencing used immunoSEQ multiplex PCR; TCRdb keeps in-frame clones, though not all of them. The repertoire has some 320,000 clones, 85% of them found once; the top ten carry around 6.9%. The sample comprised peripheral blood. The receptors here all came from a human donor in a cohort sampled during active COVID-19.

The genes are TRBV7-2 and TRBJ1-4; TRBD1 matches 9 bases. Germline CDR1 reads SGHTA; CDR2 reads FQGNSA. The CDR3 has 17 amino acids. V lost 2 bases to trimming and J lost 4 bases; unmatched junction nucleotides: 8. CDR3 residues: CASSLLRGQGINEKLFF. The DNA of the CDR3 is TGTGCCAGCAGCTTATTGAGAGGACAGGGGATTAATGAAAAACTGTTTTTT.

The chain joins TRBV15 to TRBJ1-1; no definite D call. Germline lookup yields CDR1 LNHNV and CDR2 YYDKDF (reference sequence). The CDR3 is made up of 13 amino acids. Trimming removed 1 base at V and 9 bases at J, with 12 bases between. The CDR3 loop is CATSRGTGYQAFF. The CDR3, as DNA: TGTGCCACCAGCAGAGGTACGGGGTATCAAGCTTTCTTT.

This sequence joins TRBV6-6 and TRBJ1-1, with D unresolved. The germline gives CDR1 MNHNY, CDR2 SVGAGI (reference sequence). The CDR3 length is 12 residues. The germline V and J ends were trimmed by 0 bases and 6 bases, with 5 bases remaining between them. CDR3 sequence: CASSYSFSEAFF. CDR3 in DNA: TGTGCCAGCAGTTACTCTTTCTCTGAAGCTTTCTTT.

The chain carries TRBV2 and TRBJ1-1, with 9 bases lining up with TRBD1. The CDR3 has 15 residues. The junction had 4 bases not matched to a gene; V was cut back by 0 bases and J by 5 bases. The germline V gene encodes CDR1 SNHLY and CDR2 FYNNEI. CDR3 sequence (DNA): TGTGCCAGCAGTGAAGCGCGGACAGGGGTTACTGAAGCTTTCTTT. Its protein product is CASSEARTGVTEAFF.

The chain uses TRBV4-1 and TRBJ2-1; tentatively, D is TRBD2 (5 bases). The CDR3 loop spans 17 amino acids. In germline, CDR1 is MGHRA, CDR2 YSYEKL. The V end was cut by 0 bases, the J end by 3 bases, with 15 bases between. The CDR3 bases are TGCGCCAGCAGCCAAGACAGATCACGGGGAAGCTACAATGAGCAGTTCTTC. It yields the protein CASSQDRSRGSYNEQFF.